These 4 T cell receptor beta chains were sequenced from one sample in a study of T cells in localized non-small cell lung cancer. Profiling relied on immunoSEQ multiplex PCR, and the TCRdb table lists in-frame clones only, not all of them. The data show under 5,000 clones, approximately 29% seen once. Material: lung tumor tissue, obtained before any cancer treatment. The receptor set was obtained from a male donor at least 60 years old with stage III lung adenocarcinoma.

The V and J genes are TRBV28 and TRBJ1-2; 7 bases line up with TRBD1. Trimming removed 6 bases from V and 8 bases from J; junction bases left unmatched: 6. The CDR3 consists of 12 residues. From germline, CDR1 is MDHEN and CDR2 SYDVKM. CDR3 residues: CASRATGRGYTF. The CDR3 nucleotides read TGTGCCAGCAGGGCGACAGGGAGGGGCTACACCTTC.

Only a few counts were recorded for this clone. The J gene is TRBJ1-5, the V gene TRBV15; D is unclear. The V end was cut by 8 bases, the J end by 4 bases, with 18 bases between. Germline CDR1 and CDR2: LNHNV and YYDKDF (reference sequence). The CDR3 loop spans 15 amino acids. The CDR3 loop is CATGSGGMANQPQHF. Written as DNA, the CDR3 is TGTGCCACCGGGTCGGGAGGGATGGCAAATCAGCCCCAGCATTTT.

This chain links TRBV28 with TRBJ1-1; tentative D call: TRBD1 (5 bases). Germline V gene sequence: CDR1 MDHEN, CDR2 SYDVKM. The CDR3 sequence is 16 residues long. The V end was cut by 4 bases, the J end by 5 bases, with 20 bases between. The CDR3 bases are TGTGCCAGCAGTTCGTCGGGGAGGGGAATGCAAACTGAAGCTTTCTTT. Translating it yields CASSSSGRGMQTEAFF.

The gene calls are TRBV19 and TRBJ1-5, with unresolved D. Between the trimmed V and J ends, which lost 6 bases and 0 bases, there was a span of 18 bases. The CDR3 runs 17 residues. CDR1 and CDR2 (germline): LNHDA, SQIVND (reference sequence). CDR3 DNA: TGTGCCAGTAGCCCCGAAAGGATCGTATATAGCAATCAGCCCCAGCATTTT. It is translated as CASSPERIVYSNQPQHF.